This T cell receptor (beta chain) appears in the sequencing data of a study of blood T cell repertoires in COVID-19. Study-wide context: COVID-19 samples, acute and convalescent, were from the United States, Italy and Spain. From T cells, B-cell-depleted T cells, or PBMCs came the material, which was cDNA or gDNA.

In the original processing: The assay estimated nucleated cells by amplifying reference gene primers. Measured with immunoSEQ multiplex PCR; TCRdb has only the in-frame clones, and not every one. D and trimming come from the DNA, and the V and J calls and clone size come from that table. Of 200,000 to 300,000 clones in the sample, around four fifths were seen once. The source material was peripheral blood. This TCR was sampled from a woman aged 55-69 years with active or convalescent COVID-19.

This CDR3 is CATRGAASTDTQYF. CDR3 bases: TGTGCCACCAGGGGGGCTGCTAGCACAGATACGCAGTATTTT. The chain links TRBV24-1 to TRBJ2-3, with D possibly being TRBD1 (6 bases). V gave up 7 bases and J gave up 0 bases, with 10 bases separating them. CDR1 is KGHDR, CDR2 SFDVKD, per germline. This CDR3 has 14 residues.